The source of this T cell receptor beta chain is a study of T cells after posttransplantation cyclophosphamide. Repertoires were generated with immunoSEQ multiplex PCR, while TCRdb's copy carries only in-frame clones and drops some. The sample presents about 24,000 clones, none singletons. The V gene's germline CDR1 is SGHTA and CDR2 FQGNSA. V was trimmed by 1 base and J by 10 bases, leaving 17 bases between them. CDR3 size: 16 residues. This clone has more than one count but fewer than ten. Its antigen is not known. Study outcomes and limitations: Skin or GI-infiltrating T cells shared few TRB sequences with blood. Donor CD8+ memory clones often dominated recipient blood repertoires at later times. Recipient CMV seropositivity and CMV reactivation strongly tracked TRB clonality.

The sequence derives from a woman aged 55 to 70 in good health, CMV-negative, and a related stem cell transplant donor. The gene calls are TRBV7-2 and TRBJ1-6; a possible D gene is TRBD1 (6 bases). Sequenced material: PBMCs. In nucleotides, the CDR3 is TGTGCCAGCAGCTTAGAGTGGGGGGGCTCTGGATCACCCCTCCACTTT. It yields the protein CASSLEWGGSGSPLHF.